This T cell receptor (beta chain) was sequenced in a study of spatial heterogeneity in lung cancer. There are 16 residues in the CDR3. Trimming at V came to 5 bases and at J to 5 bases, leaving 9 bases not matched to a gene. Germline values: CDR1 SGHAT, CDR2 FQNNGV. MiXCR, applied by TCRdb to the 5' RACE reads, yields one record per CDR3 protein. The repertoire consists of under 11,000 distinct CDR3 sequences, with roughly 3.6% occurring once and the leading ten covering around 50%. Specified time point: sample taken at primary tumor resection. Whole RNA, which was extracted from tumor, nontumor lung tissue or frozen PBMC, was sequenced without any cell sorting. This clonotype was seen many times.

The TCR comes from a female donor with early-stage non-small cell lung cancer. The sample was PBMCs, taken at surgery. The rearrangement uses TRBV11-2 and TRBJ2-1; the match to TRBD2 covers 10 bases. The CDR3 spells CASSPRTSGTHNEQFF. The CDR3 bases are TGTGCCAGCAGCCCCCGGACTAGCGGAACTCACAATGAGCAGTTCTTC.